This entry lists 18 T cell receptor beta chains sequenced from one sample in a study of PD-1 blockade in classical Hodgkin lymphoma. In every patient, relapse followed autologous stem cell transplantation, while exposure to brentuximab vedotin differed. Using immunoSEQ multiplex PCR, the repertoire was profiled, and TCRdb retains in-frame clones only, with some absent. The sample lists fewer than 90,000 clones, approximately 88% occurring once. This material consisted of peripheral blood mononuclear cells (PBMCs), taken at baseline. Receptors were obtained from a human donor with classical Hodgkin lymphoma.

The chain is built from TRBV5-1 and TRBJ1-2; unclear D gene. The CDR3 is made up of 14 amino acids. V was pared by 4 bases and J by 0 bases, with 10 bases between. Germline assignment: CDR1 SGHRS and CDR2 YFSETQ. In DNA, the CDR3 is TGCGCCAGCAGCCTGCAAAACGCTAACTATGGCTACACCTTC. Translation gives CASSLQNANYGYTF.

This chain connects TRBV28 to TRBJ1-2; TRBD1 aligns across 7 bases. The CDR3 totals 15 residues. V dropped 1 base and J dropped 7; count of bases not matched to a gene: 9. CDR1 and CDR2 from the germline V gene are MDHEN and SYDVKM. The CDR3 coding sequence is TGTGCCAGCAGTTTATTGCCAGGGGGAGGCTTTGGCTACACCTTC. Translation gives CASSLLPGGGFGYTF.

This chain joins TRBV19 and TRBJ2-7; TRBD1 agrees at 7 bases. The CDR3 length is 15 residues. CDR1 is LNHDA, CDR2 SQIVND, per germline (reference sequence). V lost 1 base and J lost 5; bases outside the gene matches: 8. The CDR3 is CASSIAGQSFHEQYF. For the CDR3, the DNA is TGTGCCAGTAGTATAGCGGGACAGAGTTTCCACGAGCAGTACTTC.

The V gene is TRBV5-5, the J gene TRBJ1-5, with D hard to call. The germline V gene has CDR1 SGHKS and CDR2 YYEKEE (reference sequence). V lost 0 bases to trimming and J lost 0 bases, with 7 bases between them. The CDR3 contains 15 residues. In DNA, the CDR3 is TGTGCCAGCAGCTTGGACACCTATAGCAATCAGCCCCAGCATTTT. Its protein product is CASSLDTYSNQPQHF. The complete variable domain, with remaining parts taken from reference TRBV5-5 and TRBJ1-5, reads DAGVTQSPTHLIKTRGQQVTLRCSPISGHKSVSWYQQVLGQGPQFIFQYYEKEERGRGNFPDRFSARQFPNYSSELNVNALLLGDSALYLCASSLDTYSNQPQHFGDGTRLSIL.

This chain links TRBV7-6 with TRBJ1-1; the match to TRBD1 covers 7 bases. The V gene end was trimmed by 3 bases and the J gene end by 1 base; junction bases not matched to a gene: 8. The CDR3 has 16 amino acids. Germline values: CDR1 SGHVS, CDR2 FNYEAQ. CDR3 sequence reads: CASSFGSAGGNTEAFF. CDR3 in DNA: TGTGCCAGCAGCTTCGGATCGGCAGGGGGGAACACTGAAGCTTTCTTT.

The chain employs TRBV5-7 and TRBJ2-7, with unresolved D. TRBV5-7 is placed among ORFs of uncertain function. CDR3 length: 10 amino acids. Between the trimmed V and J ends, which lost 0 bases and 10 bases, there was a span of 5 bases. The DNA for the CDR3 is TGTGCCAGCAGCTTGGTTAGTCAGTACTTC. It translates to CASSLVSQYF.

The CDR3 DNA follows: TGTGCCAGCAGCCCCTCTCTCGGCACGCAGTATTTT. Encoded protein: CASSPSLGTQYF. The V gene is TRBV7-9, the J gene TRBJ2-3; D remains ambiguous. V lost 5 bases, J lost 9 bases, and 12 bases lay in between. This CDR3 comprises 12 residues. Germline V gene lookup returns CDR1 SEHNR and CDR2 FQNEAQ (reference sequence).

The chain combines TRBV6-1 with TRBJ2-1; TRBD2 aligns across 16 bases. V dropped 2 bases and J dropped 4; count of bases not matched to a gene: 8. Germline-derived CDR1 and CDR2 are MNHNS and SASEGT. The CDR3 totals 19 residues. The CDR3 sequence: CASSERGTSGREFYNEQFF. The CDR3, as DNA: TGTGCCAGCAGTGAAAGAGGGACTAGCGGGAGGGAATTTTACAATGAGCAGTTCTTC.

This chain uses TRBV29-1 with TRBJ2-3; 9 nucleotides agree with TRBD2. The CDR3 totals 14 residues. V gave up 8 bases and J gave up 3 bases; unmatched junction bases: 9. Germline V gives CDR1 SQVTM, CDR2 ANQGSEA. The CDR3 region is CSLVAGGRTDTQYF. CDR3 nucleotides: TGCAGCCTCGTGGCGGGAGGGAGGACAGATACGCAGTATTTT.

V is TRBV28 and J is TRBJ1-5, with 10 bases aligning to TRBD1. V was clipped by 5 bases and J by 6 bases; unmatched bases: 7. This CDR3 spans 15 amino acids. Germline CDR1 is MDHEN and CDR2 is SYDVKM. The CDR3 DNA follows: TGTGCCAGCAGTAACTCCGGGACAGGGGTTCAGCCCCAGCATTTT. Protein sequence: CASSNSGTGVQPQHF.

CDR3 sequence reads: CASSLASVNYGYTF. CDR3 DNA sequence: TGTGCCAGCAGCTTGGCATCGGTTAACTATGGCTACACCTTC. V usage is TRBV5-6 and J usage is TRBJ1-2; D is uncertain. This CDR3 is built from 14 residues. Germline CDR1 SGHDT, CDR2 YYEEEE. V gave up 0 bases and J gave up 1 base, with 7 bases separating them.

This clone was counted a single time. The rearrangement uses TRBV30 and TRBJ1-1; no definite D call. The CDR3 has 12 residues. The germline CDR1 and CDR2 sequences are GTSNPN and SVGIG (reference sequence). V lost 0 bases and J 6 bases, leaving 8 bases between the germline ends. The CDR3 sequence is CAWSVEDSEAFF. The CDR3 coding sequence is TGTGCCTGGAGTGTAGAGGACTCTGAAGCTTTCTTT.

The chain joins TRBV30 to TRBJ1-6, with TRBD1 identical over 7 bases. Germline CDR1 and CDR2: GTSNPN and SVGIG (reference sequence). V dropped 0 bases and J dropped 7; count of bases not matched to a gene: 6. CDR3 length: 15 amino acids. The CDR3 spells CAWSVLGTVNSPLHF. The CDR3 DNA is TGTGCCTGGAGTGTACTTGGGACAGTCAATTCACCCCTCCACTTT.

This clone has just one count. CDR3 bases: TGTGCCAGCAGTCCAACCTTGGACAGGGTAGAGGGTGAAAAACTGTTTTTT. This encodes CASSPTLDRVEGEKLFF. The chain couples TRBV27 to TRBJ1-4, with TRBD1 matching 8 bases. V shed 5 bases and J 7 bases; nucleotides not matched to a gene: 15. Looked up from germline, CDR1 is MNHEY and CDR2 is SMNVEV (reference sequence). CDR3 length: 17 amino acids.

CDR3 in amino acids: CATRISGGVDTQYF. In DNA, the CDR3 is TGTGCCACCCGAATCAGCGGGGGGGTAGATACGCAGTATTTT. V and J are TRBV15 and TRBJ2-3, with 10 nucleotides matching TRBD2. This CDR3 region has 14 residues. V shed 8 bases, J shed 5 bases, and the junction held 7 bases outside the gene matches. The germline gives CDR1 LNHNV, CDR2 YYDKDF (reference sequence).

This rearrangement joins TRBV10-2 to TRBJ1-2, with D perhaps matching TRBD1 (5 bases). Germline lookup yields CDR1 WSHSY and CDR2 SAAADI. The CDR3 spans 14 residues. The germline V and J ends were trimmed by 2 bases and 1 base, with 8 bases remaining between them. The CDR3 protein is CASSEAGLNYGYTF. CDR3 sequence (DNA): TGCGCCAGCAGTGAGGCAGGGCTTAACTATGGCTACACCTTC.

J is TRBJ1-2 and V is TRBV30; D call uncertain. Trimming stripped 2 bases from V and 6 bases from J, with 19 bases between. Germline V gene data show CDR1 as GTSNPN and CDR2 as SVGIG (reference sequence). The CDR3 loop spans 15 amino acids. The CDR3 sequence is CAWSTPGLTLDGYTF. CDR3 sequence (DNA): TGTGCCTGGAGTACACCCGGGCTGACCCTCGATGGCTACACCTTC. Looking up the rest from reference TRBV30 and TRBJ1-2 gives the full variable domain: SQTIHQWPATLVQPVGSPLSLECTVEGTSNPNLYWYRQAAGRGLQLLFYSVGIGQISSEVPQNLSASRPQDRQFILSSKKLLLSDSGFYLCAWSTPGLTLDGYTFGSGTRLTVV.

The rearrangement links TRBV9 to TRBJ2-1; 12 positions match TRBD2. This CDR3 has 18 amino acids. Germline values: CDR1 SGDLS, CDR2 YYNGEE. After removal of 1 base from V and 9 bases from J, the junction contained 14 bases not matched to a gene. Here the CDR3 DNA reads TGTGCCAGCAGCGTATTACCCCTAGCGGGAGGGCCGGGCAGTGAGCAGTTCTTC. Amino acid sequence: CASSVLPLAGGPGSEQFF.